Each of the 28 T cell receptor beta chains below was sequenced from the same sample in a study of blood T cells in healthy people across ages. A second 7 to 11 cycle PCR used barcoded and J-beta primers. MiXCR was run by TCRdb on the 5' RACE reads, yielding one entry per CDR3 protein. The sample consists of 1.5 million to 2 million distinct CDR3 sequences, roughly 52% of them appearing once. Source material: blood. All receptors derive from a woman aged 40 to 50 in good health.

This clonotype was picked up a small number of times. This chain uses TRBV6-2 or TRBV6-3 with TRBJ2-3; a weak D match, TRBD1 (6 bases). V lost 5 bases and J lost 2, with 11 bases in between. This CDR3 contains 14 residues. In germline, CDR1 is MNHEY, CDR2 SVGEGT. This chain's CDR3 is CASSQQGLTDTQYF. Here the CDR3 DNA reads TGTGCCAGCAGTCAACAGGGCCTCACAGATACGCAGTATTTT.

The chain recombines TRBV20-1 with TRBJ1-2, with D tentatively TRBD1 (5 bases). The V gene's germline CDR1 is DFQATT and CDR2 SNEGSKA (reference sequence). Trimming removed 3 bases at V and 3 bases at J, with 8 bases between. The CDR3 is 12 amino acids. CDR3 protein: CSARGTDYGYTF. DNA for the CDR3: TGCAGTGCTAGGGGGACCGACTATGGCTACACCTTC.

The CDR3 loop is CASTGDLNTEAFF. DNA of the CDR3: TGCGCCAGCACGGGGGATCTAAACACTGAAGCTTTCTTT. V usage is TRBV5-1 and J usage is TRBJ1-1; possible D gene TRBD1, 5 bases. CDR1 is SGHRS, CDR2 YFSETQ, per germline. V lost 6 bases to trimming and J lost 2 bases, with 11 bases between them. The CDR3 contains 13 residues.

The chain couples TRBV5-1 to TRBJ1-1, with D unclear. This CDR3 comprises 15 residues. CDR1 SGHRS and CDR2 YFSETQ come from the germline V gene. V lost 0 bases and J 1 base, leaving 10 bases between the germline ends. In DNA, the CDR3 is TGCGCCAGCAGCTTGGCCGCGGGGTGGAACACTGAAGCTTTCTTT. It yields the protein CASSLAAGWNTEAFF.

The chain links TRBV28 to TRBJ2-1; perhaps TRBD2 as D (5 bases). With 11 bases removed from V and 7 bases from J, the gap between germline ends came to 21 bases. Germline V gene lookup returns CDR1 MDHEN and CDR2 SYDVKM. This CDR3 spans 14 amino acids. This CDR3 reads CAGILGGGVNEQFF. CDR3 DNA: TGTGCCGGCATCCTAGGAGGTGGCGTTAATGAGCAGTTCTTC.

The gene calls are TRBV19 and TRBJ2-1; D remains ambiguous. Germline lookup yields CDR1 LNHDA and CDR2 SQIVND (reference sequence). Deletions cut 7 bases from V and 2 bases from J, with 9 bases between. The CDR3 runs 13 residues. CDR3 in DNA: TGTGCCAGTATGAAAGGGCCCTACAATGAGCAGTTCTTC. This gives the protein CASMKGPYNEQFF.

This clonotype was recorded a few times. J is TRBJ2-5 and V is TRBV25-1; 10 positions agree with TRBD1. The CDR3 contains 14 residues. Losses at the gene ends were 6 bases for V and 4 bases for J; bases not matched to a gene: 5. In germline, CDR1 is MGHDK, CDR2 SYGVNS. CDR3 residues: CASRDRGNRETQYF. The CDR3 DNA reads as TGTGCCAGCAGGGACAGGGGGAATAGAGAGACCCAGTACTTC. Supplemented by reference TRBV25-1 and TRBJ2-5, the full variable domain reads EADIYQTPRYLVIGTGKKITLECSQTMGHDKMYWYQQDPGMELHLIHYSYGVNSTEKGDLSSESTVSRIRTEHFPLTLESARPSHTSQYLCASRDRGNRETQYFGPGTRLLVL.

The chain recombines TRBV27 with TRBJ1-2; possible D gene TRBD1, 6 bases. Trimming took 8 bases from V and 5 from J, leaving 12 bases between them. CDR1 and CDR2 from the germline V gene are MNHEY and SMNVEV (reference sequence). There are 12 residues in the CDR3. The CDR3 spells CASGQSRYGYTF. The CDR3 DNA is TGTGCCAGCGGACAGTCCCGATATGGCTACACCTTC.

V gene TRBV19 combines with J gene TRBJ2-4; 9 bases are shared with TRBD1. Germline V lookup: CDR1 LNHDA, CDR2 SQIVND (reference sequence). The CDR3 sequence is 15 residues long. The trim removed 6 bases at V and 1 base at J, leaving 4 bases unmatched. In DNA, the CDR3 is TGTGCCAGTAGCCGAGGACAGGGGGCCAAAAACATTCAGTACTTC. Translated: CASSRGQGAKNIQYF.

V is TRBV12-3 or TRBV12-4 and J is TRBJ1-5; TRBD1 agrees at 9 bases. V lost 5 bases, J lost 1 base, and 9 bases stayed unmatched. The CDR3 runs to 17 residues. The CDR3 loop reads CASSPRQGGVSNQPQHF. The CDR3 DNA reads TGTGCCAGCAGTCCCAGACAGGGGGGCGTCAGCAATCAGCCCCAGCATTTT.

The chain joins TRBV7-2 to TRBJ1-1, with D uncertain. V was pared by 0 bases and J by 6 bases, with 11 bases between. In germline, CDR1 is SGHTA, CDR2 FQGNSA. This CDR3 has 14 amino acids. Here the CDR3 reads CASSLAVTSPEAFF. The CDR3 coding sequence is TGTGCCAGCAGCTTAGCGGTGACTAGCCCTGAAGCTTTCTTT. The full variable domain, its missing parts supplied by reference TRBV7-2 and TRBJ1-1, is GAGVSQSPSNKVTEKGKDVELRCDPISGHTALYWYRQSLGQGLEFLIYFQGNSAPDKSGLPSDRFSAERTGGSVSTLTIQRTQQEDSAVYLCASSLAVTSPEAFFGQGTRLTVV.

The chain uses TRBV27 and TRBJ1-5; tentative D call: TRBD1 (6 bases). Per germline, CDR1 MNHEY and CDR2 SMNVEV (reference sequence). V lost 6 bases and J 7 bases, leaving 16 bases between the germline ends. This CDR3 spans 14 amino acids. CDR3 DNA: TGTGCCAGCAGCAAACGCGGGGGCGGGCAGCCCCAGCATTTT. Protein: CASSKRGGGQPQHF.

This clonotype has just a few counts. The rearrangement joins TRBV5-1 to TRBJ2-5, with 9 bases identical to TRBD1. The J segment lost 3 bases and the V segment lost 5 bases, leaving 8 bases of the junction unmatched. Germline V gene data show CDR1 as SGHRS and CDR2 as YFSETQ. The CDR3 length is 15 residues. The CDR3 is CASRSGQGLKETQYF. In DNA form, the CDR3 reads TGCGCCAGCAGGTCCGGACAGGGGTTAAAAGAGACCCAGTACTTC.

This clonotype was recorded at least ten times. The chain joins TRBV20-1 to TRBJ2-5; TRBD2 matches at 12 bases. The CDR3 is made up of 14 amino acids. CDR1 is DFQATT and CDR2 is SNEGSKA in the germline V gene (reference sequence). Trimming cost V 5 bases and J 4 bases; bases outside gene matches: 5. CDR3 in amino acids: CSAPLAGGRETQYF. The DNA for the CDR3 is TGCAGTGCTCCGCTAGCGGGGGGGCGAGAGACCCAGTACTTC.

The chain uses TRBV4-1 and TRBJ2-5; 8 nucleotides line up with TRBD1. Germline V lookup: CDR1 MGHRA, CDR2 YSYEKL. V was clipped by 5 bases and J by 11 bases; unmatched bases: 10. This CDR3 contains 13 residues. CDR3 protein: CASSTGGQNEQYF. In DNA, the CDR3 is TGCGCCAGCAGCACAGGGGGGCAGAATGAGCAGTACTTC.

In its sample, this clonotype was seen a few times. The chain recombines TRBV27 with TRBJ2-5; no firm D call. The CDR3 contains 14 residues. CDR1 and CDR2 (germline): MNHEY, SMNVEV (reference sequence). Trimming shortened V by 5 bases and J by 5 bases, and 15 bases separated the two germline ends. In DNA form, the CDR3 reads TGTGCCAGCAGTCGGGTTGGAGTTGTGGAGACCCAGTACTTC. Translated, it gives CASSRVGVVETQYF.

In its sample, this clonotype was seen a few times. The chain couples TRBV20-1 to TRBJ2-4; 10 bases map to TRBD2. This CDR3 is 17 amino acids long. V shed 5 bases, J shed 1 base, and the junction held 11 bases outside the gene matches. Germline V gives CDR1 DFQATT, CDR2 SNEGSKA (reference sequence). The CDR3 DNA is TGCAGTGCTTCCCTAGCGGGGGCAGGGGTGGCCAAAAACATTCAGTACTTC. Amino acids: CSASLAGAGVAKNIQYF.

On this clonotype itself: A junction boundary mismatches the germline segment, possibly from a read error. V gene TRBV11-1 combines with J gene TRBJ2-6; D is perhaps TRBD1 (5 bases). CDR3 size: 15 residues. Germline V gives CDR1 SGHAT, CDR2 FQDESV (reference sequence). CDR3 residues: CASSQGISGANFLTF. CDR3 DNA sequence: TGTGCCAGCAGCCAGGGCATATCTGGGGCCAACTTCCTGACTTTC.

This clonotype was observed a few times. This CDR3 is CASRQIPRTQYF. The CDR3 DNA reads as TGTGCCAGCAGGCAGATACCGAGGACGCAGTATTTT. This chain joins TRBV7-2 and TRBJ2-3; D not certain. The CDR3 length is 12 residues. The V and J ends lost 6 bases and 9 bases respectively, with 13 bases between them. CDR1 is SGHTA, CDR2 FQGNSA, per germline. Using reference TRBV7-2 and TRBJ2-3 for the parts outside the CDR3, the full variable domain is GAGVSQSPSNKVTEKGKDVELRCDPISGHTALYWYRQSLGQGLEFLIYFQGNSAPDKSGLPSDRFSAERTGGSVSTLTIQRTQQEDSAVYLCASRQIPRTQYFGPGTRLTVL.

The chain carries TRBV6-6 and TRBJ2-3, with 11 bases that match TRBD2. V was pared by 6 bases and J by 4 bases, with 9 bases of the junction left unmatched. Germline V gene lookup returns CDR1 MNHNY and CDR2 SVGAGI (reference sequence). The CDR3 sequence is 16 residues long. CDR3 loop: CASSQPLAGGADTQYF. The DNA of the CDR3 is TGTGCCAGCAGCCAACCGCTAGCGGGGGGAGCAGATACGCAGTATTTT.

The rearrangement joins TRBV29-1 to TRBJ2-7, with 8 positions matching TRBD1. V lost 6 bases and J lost 1; bases outside the gene matches: 8. CDR3 length: 14 residues. Germline CDR1 reads SQVTM; CDR2 reads ANQGSEA. For the CDR3, the DNA is TGCAGCGTGAAGGACAGGGAGGAATCCTACGAGCAGTACTTC. Translation: CSVKDREESYEQYF.

The rearrangement uses TRBV5-1 and TRBJ2-1; no reliable D call. This CDR3 has 14 residues. Germline values: CDR1 SGHRS, CDR2 YFSETQ. Trimming removed 7 bases from V and 5 bases from J, with 16 bases in between. The CDR3 sequence is CASSGSRSDNEQFF. Here the CDR3 DNA reads TGCGCCAGCTCCGGATCACGTTCCGACAATGAGCAGTTCTTC.

The CDR3: CASSLADGLVGGDTQYF. In nucleotides, the CDR3 is TGCGCCAGCAGCTTGGCCGACGGCCTGGTCGGAGGAGATACGCAGTATTTT. V is TRBV5-1 and J is TRBJ2-3; TRBD2 is a possible D gene (5 bases). V was cut by 0 bases and J by 5 bases, with 19 bases left in between. Germline assignment: CDR1 SGHRS and CDR2 YFSETQ. The CDR3 extends over 17 amino acids. Full variable domain (rest looked up from reference TRBV5-1 and TRBJ2-3): KAGVTQTPRYLIKTRGQQVTLSCSPISGHRSVSWYQQTPGQGLQFLFEYFSETQRNKGNFPGRFSGRQFSNSRSEMNVSTLELGDSALYLCASSLADGLVGGDTQYFGPGTRLTVL.

This clonotype was counted between two and nine times. The rearrangement uses TRBV20-1 and TRBJ2-5; D is possibly TRBD2 (6 bases). This CDR3 spans 14 amino acids. Germline values: CDR1 DFQATT, CDR2 SNEGSKA (reference sequence). V was pared by 2 bases and J by 3 bases, with 13 bases between. CDR3: CSARPPRGKETQYF. As DNA, the CDR3 is TGCAGTGCTAGACCCCCGCGGGGCAAAGAGACCCAGTACTTC.

The chain is built from TRBV6-5 and TRBJ1-1; D is unresolved. V was trimmed by 5 bases and J by 1 base, leaving 8 bases between them. The germline V gene encodes CDR1 MNHEY and CDR2 SVGAGI. The CDR3 length is 13 residues. This chain's CDR3 is CASSVQENTEAFF. CDR3 bases: TGTGCCAGCAGTGTGCAAGAGAACACTGAAGCTTTCTTT.

This clonotype was detected only once. V is TRBV9 and J is TRBJ1-4; D call uncertain. Between the trimmed V and J ends, which lost 2 bases and 3 bases, there was a span of 11 bases. CDR1 is SGDLS, CDR2 YYNGEE, per germline. The CDR3 has 15 amino acids. Here the CDR3 DNA reads TGTGCCAGCAGCGTTGCCGGGAGGGCTAATGAAAAACTGTTTTTT. It encodes CASSVAGRANEKLFF.

The J gene is TRBJ2-4, the V gene TRBV7-2, with TRBD2 as a possible D gene (7 bases). Germline V gives CDR1 SGHTA, CDR2 FQGNSA. The CDR3 is 16 residues long. The V end lost 5 bases, the J end lost 3 bases, and 17 bases lay between the germline ends. CDR3 bases: TGTGCCAGCAGCCCAGGGGAGGGGCTGGGCAAAAACATTCAGTACTTC. Amino acids: CASSPGEGLGKNIQYF. Complete variable domain (other parts from reference TRBV7-2 and TRBJ2-4): GAGVSQSPSNKVTEKGKDVELRCDPISGHTALYWYRQSLGQGLEFLIYFQGNSAPDKSGLPSDRFSAERTGGSVSTLTIQRTQQEDSAVYLCASSPGEGLGKNIQYFGAGTRLSVL.

This clonotype was observed a single time. The rearrangement uses TRBV20-1 and TRBJ1-4; 8 bases align to TRBD1. There are 15 residues in the CDR3. Germline trimming cut 0 bases from V and 6 bases from J; bases unmatched to any gene: 6. The germline V gene has CDR1 DFQATT and CDR2 SNEGSKA (reference sequence). CDR3 DNA: TGCAGTGCTAGAGATAACCTGGACAGGGATGAAAAACTGTTTTTT. Translation gives CSARDNLDRDEKLFF.